A single sample gave rise to the 32 T cell receptor beta chains below, sequenced in a study of radiotherapy plus CTLA-4 blockade in lung cancer. Only in-frame clones appear in the TCRdb table, and some are missing; sequencing was by immunoSEQ multiplex PCR. The table lists 45,000 or so clones, about 72% of them singletons, with 11% in the top ten. Sequencing used peripheral blood, obtained from a patient treated with radiotherapy plus ipilimumab. The receptors here all came from a human donor with non-small cell lung cancer who had stable disease on radiotherapy plus ipilimumab.

The chain joins TRBV6-5 to TRBJ2-1; 7 bases map to TRBD2. This CDR3 is built from 15 residues. V lost 10 bases, J lost 8 bases, and 17 bases stayed unmatched. The germline gives CDR1 MNHEY, CDR2 SVGAGI. CDR3 residues: CATDPRLAGRDEQFF. CDR3 coding DNA: TGTGCCACCGACCCACGGTTGGCGGGGAGGGATGAGCAGTTCTTC.

This chain connects TRBV9 to TRBJ1-6, with D maybe TRBD1 (6 bases). Germline CDR1 and CDR2: SGDLS and YYNGEE. This CDR3 region has 14 residues. Deletions cut 0 bases from V and 10 bases from J, with 11 bases between. CDR3 DNA sequence: TGTGCCAGCAGCGTAGGACAGGTTAACTCACCCCTCCACTTT. Protein sequence: CASSVGQVNSPLHF. Full variable domain (remainder filled in from reference TRBV9 and TRBJ1-6): DSGVTQTPKHLITATGQRVTLRCSPRSGDLSVYWYQQSLDQGLQFLIQYYNGEERAKGNILERFSAQQFPDLHSELNLSSLELGDSALYFCASSVGQVNSPLHFGNGTRLTVT.

The genes are TRBV5-1 and TRBJ1-1; 11 bases are a match to TRBD1. The CDR3 has 17 residues. Germline CDR1 is SGHRS and CDR2 is YFSETQ. V was clipped by 0 bases and J by 7 bases; unmatched bases: 11. The CDR3: CASSLGSRTGGLGEAFF. In DNA, the CDR3 is TGCGCCAGCAGCTTGGGAAGTCGGACAGGGGGCTTGGGTGAAGCTTTCTTT.

The chain carries TRBV4-1 and TRBJ1-1, with D maybe TRBD1 (5 bases). Per germline, CDR1 MGHRA and CDR2 YSYEKL. V was cut by 3 bases and J by 0 bases, with 8 bases left in between. The CDR3 length is 14 residues. CDR3 in amino acids: CASSQGPLNTEAFF. The CDR3 coding sequence is TGCGCCAGCAGCCAGGGACCGTTGAACACTGAAGCTTTCTTT.

This chain joins TRBV6-1 and TRBJ2-3, with D possibly matching TRBD2 (5 bases). The ends were cut back, 9 bases at V and 2 bases at J, with 18 bases in the middle. Germline V gene sequence: CDR1 MNHNS, CDR2 SASEGT. The CDR3 consists of 15 residues. For the CDR3, the DNA is TGTGCCAGTCAGCCACTAGTGGCGAACACAGATACGCAGTATTTT. Encoded protein: CASQPLVANTDTQYF.

This chain uses TRBV6-5 with TRBJ2-7; TRBD1 agrees at 9 bases. Germline V lookup: CDR1 MNHEY, CDR2 SVGAGI. V shed 0 bases and J 6 bases; nucleotides not matched to a gene: 6. The CDR3 runs to 15 residues. This CDR3 reads CASSYSNRGLGEQYF. The DNA for the CDR3 is TGTGCCAGCAGTTACTCGAACAGGGGGCTCGGCGAGCAGTACTTC.

This rearrangement joins TRBV27 to TRBJ1-6; D not resolved. CDR1 is MNHEY, CDR2 SMNVEV, per germline (reference sequence). The CDR3 is 17 residues long. Trimming removed 3 bases from V and 0 bases from J, with 12 bases in between. CDR3 region: CASSFLTSSSYNSPLHF. The DNA of the CDR3 is TGTGCCAGCAGTTTCCTGACATCTAGCTCCTATAATTCACCCCTCCACTTT.

The table lists this clone with a few counts. This chain joins TRBV10-3 and TRBJ2-3; tentative D call: TRBD2 (6 bases). Between the trimmed V and J ends, which lost 4 bases and 6 bases, there was a span of 11 bases. The CDR3 has 13 residues. CDR1 is ENHRY and CDR2 is SYGVKD in the germline V gene. CDR3 nucleotides: TGTGCCATCAGTGTAGTGGCGGGGGATACGCAGTATTTT. Amino acids: CAISVVAGDTQYF.

The V gene is TRBV5-5, the J gene TRBJ1-2; D unclear. CDR3 size: 13 residues. CDR1 is SGHKS and CDR2 is YYEKEE in the germline V gene (reference sequence). Trimming shortened V by 4 bases and J by 1 base, and 8 bases separated the two germline ends. The CDR3, as DNA: TGTGCCAGCAGCACTGGGAATAACTATGGCTACACCTTC. This codes for CASSTGNNYGYTF.

This chain uses TRBV15 with TRBJ1-2; TRBD1 might be the D (6 bases). The CDR3 contains 16 residues. Germline V gene sequence: CDR1 LNHNV, CDR2 YYDKDF (reference sequence). V gave up 5 bases and J gave up 3 bases, with 19 bases separating them. CDR3 sequence reads: CATSDSLRGSDYGYTF. The CDR3 bases are TGTGCCACCAGCGATTCCTTAAGGGGGAGTGACTATGGCTACACCTTC.

The V gene is TRBV4-1, the J gene TRBJ1-6, with D unclear. Looked up from germline, CDR1 is MGHRA and CDR2 is YSYEKL. V dropped 2 bases and J dropped 10 bases, with 9 bases sitting between them. This CDR3 region has 13 residues. The CDR3 bases are TGCGCCAGCAGCCAAATAGAAGTGTCACCCCTCCACTTT. It codes for CASSQIEVSPLHF.

V usage is TRBV2 and J usage is TRBJ1-5; TRBD1 agrees at 7 bases. The CDR3 is made up of 15 amino acids. V shed 6 bases, J shed 4 bases, and the junction held 9 bases outside the gene matches. Germline loops: CDR1 SNHLY, CDR2 FYNNEI. CDR3 bases: TGTGCCAGCAGAGGGGACAGCCAGTCTAATCAGCCCCAGCATTTT. Translated: CASRGDSQSNQPQHF.

This clone was observed a handful of times. This chain connects TRBV15 to TRBJ1-3, with a possible D match to TRBD1 (5 bases). CDR3 length: 16 residues. The V end lost 5 bases, the J end lost 4 bases, and 18 bases lay between the germline ends. The germline CDR1 and CDR2 sequences are LNHNV and YYDKDF (reference sequence). The CDR3 nucleotides read TGTGCCACCAGCCTTGGACACCGCGGGGAGGGAAACACCATATATTTT. Translating gives CATSLGHRGEGNTIYF.

By share of the sample, this clone is medium-sized (0.01 to 0.1%). V usage is TRBV5-1 and J usage is TRBJ2-7; D not resolved. Germline lookup yields CDR1 SGHRS and CDR2 YFSETQ. The ends were cut back, 0 bases at V and 1 base at J, with 8 bases in the middle. The CDR3 is 14 residues long. CDR3 residues: CASSLVGTSYEQYF. CDR3 nucleotides: TGCGCCAGCAGCTTGGTGGGCACTTCCTACGAGCAGTACTTC.

Only a few counts were recorded for this clone. The gene calls are TRBV5-6 and TRBJ2-1; 8 bases line up with TRBD1. CDR3 size: 15 residues. Germline V CDR1 and CDR2: SGHDT, YYEEEE. V was pared by 5 bases and J by 7 bases, with 11 bases of the junction left unmatched. As DNA, the CDR3 is TGTGCCAGCAGTTACGGACAGGGTTTTGTGAATGAGCAGTTCTTC. Its protein product is CASSYGQGFVNEQFF.

CDR3 bases: TGTGCCAGCACCCTTATTCCATCCGGCAACACTGAAGCTTTCTTT. Residues: CASTLIPSGNTEAFF. The chain recombines TRBV5-6 with TRBJ1-1, with D unresolved. V lost 6 bases and J 2 bases, leaving 17 bases between the germline ends. CDR3 length: 15 amino acids. Germline V gene lookup returns CDR1 SGHDT and CDR2 YYEEEE.

The V call is TRBV7-7, the J call TRBJ2-2, with 8 bases lining up with TRBD2. CDR3 size: 17 residues. CDR1 and CDR2 from the germline V gene are SSHAT and FNYEAQ (reference sequence). V lost 5 bases and J lost 0; bases outside the gene matches: 8. DNA of the CDR3: TGTGCCAGCAGCCCGAGGAGCGGGGGAGCGAACACCGGGGAGCTGTTTTTT. It encodes CASSPRSGGANTGELFF.

This clone has just a few counts. A read error is possible here, since a much larger clone lies one base away. The CDR3 sequence: CASSEGTGDYGYTF. CDR3 DNA: TGTGCCAGCAGTGAAGGGACAGGGGACTATGGCTACACCTTC. The V and J genes are TRBV6-1 and TRBJ1-2; TRBD1 matches at 9 bases. This CDR3 comprises 14 residues. CDR1 is MNHNS and CDR2 is SASEGT in the germline V gene. V lost 1 base and J lost 3; bases outside the gene matches: 0.

The chain joins TRBV5-1 to TRBJ2-5; 7 positions agree with TRBD2. Germline-derived CDR1 and CDR2 are SGHRS and YFSETQ. The CDR3 extends over 12 amino acids. The V and J ends lost 7 bases and 2 bases, in that order; junction bases with no gene match: 2. CDR3 DNA sequence: TGCGCCAGCTGGGGGGGTCAAGAGACCCAGTACTTC. It specifies CASWGGQETQYF.

This rearrangement joins TRBV9 to TRBJ2-6, with no clear D. This CDR3 contains 14 residues. Trimming stripped 4 bases from V and 2 bases from J, with 7 bases between. CDR1 is SGDLS and CDR2 is YYNGEE in the germline V gene. The CDR3 loop reads CASSPRPGANVLTF. CDR3 nucleotide sequence: TGTGCCAGCAGCCCCCGACCTGGGGCCAACGTCCTGACTTTC.

This rearrangement joins TRBV2 to TRBJ1-2; D uncertain. Trimming took off 2 bases at V and 4 bases at J, with 14 bases between the two ends. The CDR3 is made up of 15 amino acids. CDR1 and CDR2 from the germline V gene are SNHLY and FYNNEI. The CDR3 sequence: CASSEKSGRTYGYTF. As DNA, the CDR3 is TGTGCCAGCAGTGAAAAGTCCGGCAGAACCTATGGCTACACCTTC.

The genes are TRBV11-2 and TRBJ1-2; D call uncertain. V was clipped by 3 bases and J by 1 base, with 9 bases between them. CDR1 SGHAT and CDR2 FQNNGV come from the germline V gene. This CDR3 has 14 amino acids. CDR3 DNA sequence: TGTGCCAGCAGCTTTACAGAGGGTAACTATGGCTACACCTTC. This sequence encodes CASSFTEGNYGYTF.

This clone has a handful of counts. This sequence joins TRBV5-4 and TRBJ2-7; TRBD2 agrees at 11 bases. V lost 5 bases, J lost 5 bases, and 3 bases stayed unmatched. The CDR3 runs 13 residues. Germline CDR1 and CDR2: SGHNT and YYREEE (reference sequence). The CDR3 DNA follows: TGTGCCAGCAGAGGGGGACTAGCGGACGAGCAGTACTTC. Protein product: CASRGGLADEQYF.

This clone showed up just a few times. The V and J genes are TRBV5-6 and TRBJ2-1; 13 nucleotides align to TRBD2. This CDR3 contains 16 residues. The V segment lost 4 bases and the J segment 2 bases; nucleotides outside the gene matches: 3. Germline V gives CDR1 SGHDT, CDR2 YYEEEE. In DNA form, the CDR3 reads TGTGCCAGCAGCAGACTAGCGGGGGGCCCCTACAATGAGCAGTTCTTC. This gives the protein CASSRLAGGPYNEQFF.

The rearrangement uses TRBV4-3 and TRBJ2-7; weak D call: TRBD1 (6 bases). Germline CDR1 LGHNA, CDR2 YSLEER. The CDR3 runs 14 residues. V shed 3 bases and J shed 0 bases, with 9 bases lying between them. As DNA, the CDR3 is TGCGCCAGCAGCCACGGGACATCCTCCTACGAGCAGTACTTC. Amino acids: CASSHGTSSYEQYF.

The chain employs TRBV5-1 and TRBJ2-7, with TRBD2 as a possible D gene (5 bases). Trimming pared 0 bases from V and 0 bases from J, leaving 10 bases between. Germline loops: CDR1 SGHRS, CDR2 YFSETQ. This CDR3 region has 15 residues. The CDR3 region is CASSLEIGISYEQYF. In DNA, the CDR3 is TGCGCCAGCAGCTTGGAGATCGGGATCTCCTACGAGCAGTACTTC.

V and J are TRBV9 and TRBJ1-6; tentative D call: TRBD1 (5 bases). Trimming stripped 3 bases from V and 6 bases from J, with 16 bases between. CDR1 is SGDLS, CDR2 YYNGEE, per germline. This CDR3 region has 16 residues. CDR3 in DNA: TGTGCCAGCAGCGGAGGGACGGTAATTTTTAATTCACCCCTCCACTTT. Translation: CASSGGTVIFNSPLHF.

This clone is a singleton in its sample. The rearrangement uses TRBV11-2 and TRBJ2-7, with 7 bases lining up with TRBD1. This CDR3 spans 14 amino acids. CDR1 is SGHAT and CDR2 is FQNNGV in the germline V gene. With 1 base clipped from V and 3 bases from J, the junction kept 3 bases outside the gene matches. The CDR3 nucleotides are TGTGCCAGCAGCTTAGGACAGGGAATCTACGAGCAGTACTTC. It yields the protein CASSLGQGIYEQYF.

This chain links TRBV19 with TRBJ1-1; perhaps TRBD1 as D (5 bases). CDR1 and CDR2 from the germline V gene are LNHDA and SQIVND (reference sequence). The CDR3 runs to 13 residues. Trimming left V 1 base short and J 4 bases short, with 7 bases between. CDR3 loop: CASSIAQGTEAFF. CDR3 sequence (DNA): TGTGCCAGTAGTATAGCCCAGGGCACTGAAGCTTTCTTT. Complete variable domain (other parts from reference TRBV19 and TRBJ1-1): DGGITQSPKYLFRKEGQNVTLSCEQNLNHDAMYWYRQDPGQGLRLIYYSQIVNDFQKGDIAEGYSVSREKKESFPLTVTSAQKNPTAFYLCASSIAQGTEAFFGQGTRLTVV.

This clone was observed a handful of times. This rearrangement joins TRBV19 to TRBJ2-5; D gene ambiguous. Germline CDR1 and CDR2: LNHDA and SQIVND (reference sequence). V lost 0 bases and J lost 3, with 5 bases in between. The CDR3 is 13 residues long. The CDR3 DNA reads TGTGCCAGTAGTATAGATCCGAAAGAGACCCAGTACTTC. It yields the protein CASSIDPKETQYF.

The chain recombines TRBV18 with TRBJ1-1; 7 nucleotides agree with TRBD1. Germline values: CDR1 KGHSH, CDR2 LQKENI. The ends lost 3 bases at V and 0 bases at J; junction bases unmatched: 1. The CDR3 loop spans 14 amino acids. CDR3 region: CASSPTGLNTEAFF. The CDR3 DNA reads TGTGCCAGCTCACCGACAGGGTTGAACACTGAAGCTTTCTTT.

The CDR3 protein is CASSLSAGRSSPLHF. For the CDR3, the DNA is TGCGCCAGCAGCTTGAGCGCCGGACGGAGTTCACCCCTCCACTTT. V and J are TRBV5-1 and TRBJ1-6; D remains ambiguous. The CDR3 runs 15 residues. Between the trimmed V and J ends, which lost 1 base and 9 bases, there was a span of 14 bases. Germline assignment: CDR1 SGHRS and CDR2 YFSETQ.